Each of the 17 T cell receptor beta chains below was sequenced from the same sample in a study of cytomegalovirus exposure and HLA in healthy donors (dated by TCRdb to about 2017). Receptors were amplified or captured by the immunoSEQ multiplex PCR assay. The multiplex PCR relied on a mix of 60 forward primers for TCR Vbeta segments and 13 reverse primers for TCR Jbeta segments. The table comes from immuneACCESS by way of TCRdb, which keeps in-frame sequences with V and J called. Part of the clones is missing from these tables; in studies checked, under half for an unresolved V gene and the rest for unknown reasons. For this sample there are fewer than 200,000 clones; 80% appear just once. The leading ten clones occupy approximately 4.8% of the sample. The specimen was PBMCs. These receptors were obtained from a man aged 25-40 years in good health and CMV-seronegative.

This clone came up once. The CDR3 sequence is CASSYRGYEKLFF. DNA of the CDR3: TGTGCCAGCAGTTATAGGGGATATGAAAAACTGTTTTTT. The gene calls are TRBV6-6 and TRBJ1-4, with D perhaps TRBD1 (5 bases). Trimming stripped 3 bases from V and 6 bases from J, with 8 bases between. Germline CDR1 is MNHNY and CDR2 is SVGAGI (reference sequence). The CDR3 has 13 amino acids.

The CDR3 DNA follows: TGTGCCAGCAGTCCCGCCGGGACAGGGGGCAAGAGCCAGCCCCAGCATTTT. Residues: CASSPAGTGGKSQPQHF. The chain carries TRBV25-1 and TRBJ1-5, with TRBD1 matching over 12 bases. Germline-derived CDR1 and CDR2 are MGHDK and SYGVNS. V lost 5 bases, J lost 7 bases, and 12 bases stayed unmatched. The CDR3 contains 17 residues. The whole variable domain, filled in from reference TRBV25-1 and TRBJ1-5, reads EADIYQTPRYLVIGTGKKITLECSQTMGHDKMYWYQQDPGMELHLIHYSYGVNSTEKGDLSSESTVSRIRTEHFPLTLESARPSHTSQYLCASSPAGTGGKSQPQHFGDGTRLSIL.

This clone has just one count. The rearrangement uses TRBV18 and TRBJ1-4; 9 bases fit TRBD1. This CDR3 spans 14 amino acids. Looked up from germline, CDR1 is KGHSH and CDR2 is LQKENI. V lost 3 bases to trimming and J lost 5 bases; unmatched junction nucleotides: 1. This CDR3 is CASSPTGGNEKLFF. The CDR3 DNA follows: TGTGCCAGCTCACCGACAGGGGGGAATGAAAAACTGTTTTTT.

V is TRBV6-5 and J is TRBJ1-4; TRBD1 aligns across 7 bases. This CDR3 comprises 13 residues. Germline CDR1 MNHEY, CDR2 SVGAGI. Germline trimming cut 5 bases from V and 8 bases from J; bases unmatched to any gene: 5. CDR3 in DNA: TGTGCCAGCAGTAAGGACAGGAGAGAAAAACTGTTTTTT. It yields the protein CASSKDRREKLFF.

The chain joins TRBV4-1 to TRBJ2-7; 7 bases match TRBD1. J lost 0 bases, V lost 4 bases, and 3 bases had no gene match. Germline CDR1 reads MGHRA; CDR2 reads YSYEKL. The CDR3 loop spans 14 amino acids. CDR3 amino acids: CASSPQGFSYEQYF. For the CDR3, the DNA is TGCGCCAGCAGCCCACAGGGGTTCTCCTACGAGCAGTACTTC.

The V call is TRBV4-1, the J call TRBJ2-7, with D possibly matching TRBD1 (5 bases). Trimming took off 0 bases at V and 1 base at J, with 16 bases between the two ends. CDR1 is MGHRA and CDR2 is YSYEKL in the germline V gene. The CDR3 runs to 17 residues. CDR3 nucleotide sequence: TGCGCCAGCAGCCAAGACACCTGGTCCGACAGTTCCTACGAGCAGTACTTC. Amino acid sequence: CASSQDTWSDSSYEQYF.

The chain has TRBV7-9 and TRBJ2-7, with 8 positions matching TRBD1. The CDR3 contains 15 residues. With V trimmed by 5 bases and J by 2 bases, 8 bases remained unmatched. Germline V gene data show CDR1 as SEHNR and CDR2 as FQNEAQ (reference sequence). The CDR3 coding sequence is TGTGCCAGCAGCCCCCCCCGGACAGGGACCTACGAGCAGTACTTC. Protein sequence: CASSPPRTGTYEQYF.

This clone was seen a handful of times. The chain links TRBV15 to TRBJ2-7; 8 bases map to TRBD1. Germline V gene lookup returns CDR1 LNHNV and CDR2 YYDKDF (reference sequence). The CDR3 runs 16 residues. With 6 bases clipped from V and 3 bases from J, the junction kept 13 bases outside the gene matches. CDR3 sequence reads: CATRSEMAGQGYEQYF. In nucleotides, the CDR3 is TGTGCCACCAGGTCAGAGATGGCAGGACAGGGCTACGAGCAGTACTTC.

This rearrangement joins TRBV2 to TRBJ1-6; D possibly corresponds to TRBD1 (5 bases). Germline CDR1 SNHLY, CDR2 FYNNEI. The CDR3 covers 14 residues. The V and J ends lost 6 bases and 5 bases respectively, with 11 bases between them. The CDR3 protein is CASRGGLNNSPLHF. In nucleotides, the CDR3 is TGTGCCAGCAGGGGGGGACTAAATAATTCACCCCTCCACTTT.

The chain has TRBV6-5 and TRBJ2-7; D remains ambiguous. Trimming cost V 9 bases and J 5 bases, with 17 bases left between them. The CDR3 is 13 amino acids. CDR1 is MNHEY and CDR2 is SVGAGI in the germline V gene. The CDR3 DNA reads TGTGCCAGTATTCCCCCCGTCACAAACGAGCAGTACTTC. This encodes CASIPPVTNEQYF.

This clone showed up just a few times. V gene TRBV5-6 combines with J gene TRBJ2-7, with 9 bases fitting TRBD1. V was clipped by 3 bases and J by 3 bases; unmatched bases: 1. Germline V CDR1 and CDR2: SGHDT, YYEEEE. This CDR3 comprises 13 residues. The DNA of the CDR3 is TGTGCCAGCAGCTGGGGACAGGGCTACGAGCAGTACTTC. Translation: CASSWGQGYEQYF.

The chain uses TRBV19 and TRBJ1-5; D remains unclear. Deletions cut 7 bases from V and 2 bases from J, with 15 bases between. The CDR3 extends over 15 amino acids. In germline, CDR1 is LNHDA, CDR2 SQIVND (reference sequence). The CDR3 sequence is CASTALLGGNQPQHF. CDR3 in DNA: TGTGCCAGTACGGCTCTACTCGGGGGCAATCAGCCCCAGCATTTT.

V usage is TRBV7-8 and J usage is TRBJ1-5; 7 bases agree with TRBD1. This CDR3 is 14 amino acids long. V shed 4 bases, J shed 5 bases, and the junction held 5 bases outside the gene matches. Germline-derived CDR1 and CDR2 are SGHVS and FQNEAQ. The chain's CDR3 is CASSWGTADQPQHF. Written as DNA, the CDR3 is TGTGCCAGCAGCTGGGGGACAGCTGATCAGCCCCAGCATTTT.

This clone was found a few times. The rearrangement links TRBV5-6 to TRBJ1-2, with TRBD1 matching 7 bases. The V gene end was trimmed by 4 bases and the J gene end by 0 bases; junction bases not matched to a gene: 12. Germline V gives CDR1 SGHDT, CDR2 YYEEEE. The CDR3 length is 17 residues. For the CDR3, the DNA is TGTGCCAGCAGCCTCAGCAGCTTGGGGACAGCTAACTATGGCTACACCTTC. Translating it yields CASSLSSLGTANYGYTF.

The chain uses TRBV27 and TRBJ2-1; D might be TRBD2 (6 bases). Per germline, CDR1 MNHEY and CDR2 SMNVEV (reference sequence). This CDR3 spans 14 amino acids. The V gene lost 1 base and the J gene lost 8 bases, with 12 bases spanning the gap. The CDR3 here is CASSLFRRRDEQFF. CDR3 nucleotide sequence: TGTGCCAGCAGTTTATTTCGGAGGAGGGATGAGCAGTTCTTC.

The chain combines TRBV5-4 with TRBJ2-5; tentatively, D is TRBD1 (5 bases). The CDR3 runs 15 residues. V lost 0 bases, J lost 5 bases, and 14 bases lay in between. Germline CDR1 reads SGHNT; CDR2 reads YYREEE (reference sequence). The CDR3 bases are TGTGCCAGCAGCTTGGAGAGCAGGGTAGGGGAGACCCAGTACTTC. Protein: CASSLESRVGETQYF. The complete variable domain, with remaining parts taken from reference TRBV5-4 and TRBJ2-5, reads ETGVTQSPTHLIKTRGQQVTLRCSSQSGHNTVSWYQQALGQGPQFIFQYYREEENGRGNFPPRFSGLQFPNYSSELNVNALELDDSALYLCASSLESRVGETQYFGPGTRLLVL.

The gene calls are TRBV7-6 and TRBJ1-2; no firm D call. CDR3 length: 15 residues. The V gene lost 2 bases and the J gene lost 4 bases, with 14 bases spanning the gap. From germline, CDR1 is SGHVS and CDR2 FNYEAQ. CDR3 bases: TGTGCCAGCAGCTTAATGGAGGACCCGGTCTATGGCTACACCTTC. Encoded protein: CASSLMEDPVYGYTF.